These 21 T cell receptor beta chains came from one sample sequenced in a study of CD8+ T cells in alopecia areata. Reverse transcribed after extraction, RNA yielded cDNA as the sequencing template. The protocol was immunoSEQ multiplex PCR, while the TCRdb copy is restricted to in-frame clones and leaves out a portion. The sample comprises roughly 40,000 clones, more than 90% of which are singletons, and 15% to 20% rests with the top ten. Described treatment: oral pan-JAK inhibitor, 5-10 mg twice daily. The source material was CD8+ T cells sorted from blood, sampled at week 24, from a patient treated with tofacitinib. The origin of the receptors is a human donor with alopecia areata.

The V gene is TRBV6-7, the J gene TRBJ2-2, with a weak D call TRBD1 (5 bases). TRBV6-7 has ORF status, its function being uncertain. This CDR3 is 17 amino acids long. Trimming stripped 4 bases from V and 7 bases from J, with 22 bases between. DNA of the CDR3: TGTGCCAGCAGTTTCACCGCCTTACTACAGGAGCACGGGGAGCTGTTTTTT. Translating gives CASSFTALLQEHGELFF.

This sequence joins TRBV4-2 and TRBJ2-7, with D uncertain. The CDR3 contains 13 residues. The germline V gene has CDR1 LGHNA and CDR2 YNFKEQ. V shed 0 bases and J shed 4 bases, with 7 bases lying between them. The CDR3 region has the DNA TGTGCCAGCAGCCAAGATTCAGGTTACGAGCAGTACTTC. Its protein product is CASSQDSGYEQYF.

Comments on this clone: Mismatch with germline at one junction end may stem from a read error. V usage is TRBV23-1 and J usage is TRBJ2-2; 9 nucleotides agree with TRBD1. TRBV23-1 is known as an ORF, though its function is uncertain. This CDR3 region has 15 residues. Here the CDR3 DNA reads TGCGCCAGCAGAGCCTGGACAGGGGAGACCGCGGAGCTGTTTTTT. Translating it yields CASRAWTGETAELFF.

In nucleotides, the CDR3 is TGTGCCAGCAGTTGGACAGGGGGCCCGAGCACCGGGGAGCTGTTTTTT. Protein sequence: CASSWTGGPSTGELFF. The gene calls are TRBV27 and TRBJ2-2; TRBD1 matches at 11 bases. Germline CDR1 MNHEY, CDR2 SMNVEV (reference sequence). The CDR3 length is 16 residues. V dropped 4 bases and J dropped 4; count of bases not matched to a gene: 5.

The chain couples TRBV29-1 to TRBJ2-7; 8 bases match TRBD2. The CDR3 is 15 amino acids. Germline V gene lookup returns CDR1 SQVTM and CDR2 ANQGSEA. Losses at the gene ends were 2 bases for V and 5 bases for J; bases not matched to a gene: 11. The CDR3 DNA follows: TGCAGCGTTGAATCGGGGGGACTAGTGGTTGACGAGCAGTACTTC. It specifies CSVESGGLVVDEQYF.

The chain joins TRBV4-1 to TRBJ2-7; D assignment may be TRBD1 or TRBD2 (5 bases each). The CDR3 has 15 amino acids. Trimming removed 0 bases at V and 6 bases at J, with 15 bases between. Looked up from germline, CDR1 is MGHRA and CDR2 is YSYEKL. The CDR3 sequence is CASSQDPGLQGEQYF. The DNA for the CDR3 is TGCGCCAGCAGCCAAGATCCGGGGCTCCAGGGCGAGCAGTACTTC.

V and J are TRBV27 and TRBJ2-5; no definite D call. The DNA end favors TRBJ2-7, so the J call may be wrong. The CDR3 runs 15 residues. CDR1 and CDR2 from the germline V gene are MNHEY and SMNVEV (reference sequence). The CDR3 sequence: CASSLSGLGSYEQYF. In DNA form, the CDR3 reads TGTGCCAGCAGTTTATCGGGTCTGGGCTCCTACGAGCAGTACTTC.

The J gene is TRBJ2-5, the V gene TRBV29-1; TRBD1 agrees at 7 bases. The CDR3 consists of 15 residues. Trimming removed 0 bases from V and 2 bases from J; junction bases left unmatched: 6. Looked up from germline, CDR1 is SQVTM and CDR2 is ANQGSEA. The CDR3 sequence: CSVEDAGTEQETQYF. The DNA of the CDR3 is TGCAGCGTTGAAGACGCCGGGACAGAGCAAGAGACCCAGTACTTC.

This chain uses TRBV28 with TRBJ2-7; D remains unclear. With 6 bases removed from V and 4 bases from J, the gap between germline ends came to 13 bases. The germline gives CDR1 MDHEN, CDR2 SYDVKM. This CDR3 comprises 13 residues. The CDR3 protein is CASRGTEEYEQYF. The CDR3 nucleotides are TGTGCCAGCAGAGGAACAGAGGAGTACGAGCAGTACTTC.

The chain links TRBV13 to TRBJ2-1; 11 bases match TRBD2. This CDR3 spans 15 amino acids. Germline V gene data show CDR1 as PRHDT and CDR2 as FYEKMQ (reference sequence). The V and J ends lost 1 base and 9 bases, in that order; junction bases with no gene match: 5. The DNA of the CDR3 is TGTGCCAGCAGCTTAGAACTAGCGGGGGAAATTGAGCAGTTCTTC. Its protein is CASSLELAGEIEQFF. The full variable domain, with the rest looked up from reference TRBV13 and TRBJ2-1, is AAGVIQSPRHLIKEKRETATLKCYPIPRHDTVYWYQQGPGQDPQFLISFYEKMQSDKGSIPDRFSAQQFSDYHSELNMSSLELGDSALYFCASSLELAGEIEQFFGPGTRLTVL.

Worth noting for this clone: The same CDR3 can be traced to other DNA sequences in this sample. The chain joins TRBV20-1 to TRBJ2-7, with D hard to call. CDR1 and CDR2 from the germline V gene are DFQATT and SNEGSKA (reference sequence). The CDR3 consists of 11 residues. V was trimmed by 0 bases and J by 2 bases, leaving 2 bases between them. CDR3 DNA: TGCAGTGCTAGAGAGACCTACGAGCAGTACTTC. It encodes CSARETYEQYF.

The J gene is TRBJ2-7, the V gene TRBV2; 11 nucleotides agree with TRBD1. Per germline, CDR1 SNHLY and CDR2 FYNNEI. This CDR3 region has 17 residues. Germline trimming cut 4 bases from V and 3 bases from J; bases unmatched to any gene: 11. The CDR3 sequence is CASSAGQGAVLFYEQYF. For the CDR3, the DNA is TGTGCCAGCAGTGCAGGACAGGGGGCCGTATTATTCTACGAGCAGTACTTC.

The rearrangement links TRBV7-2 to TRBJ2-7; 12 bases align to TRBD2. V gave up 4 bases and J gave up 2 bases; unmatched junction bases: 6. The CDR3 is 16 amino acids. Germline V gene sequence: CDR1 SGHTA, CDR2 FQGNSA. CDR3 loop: CASSSATSGGTYEQYF. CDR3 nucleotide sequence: TGTGCCAGCAGCTCGGCTACTAGCGGGGGGACCTACGAGCAGTACTTC.

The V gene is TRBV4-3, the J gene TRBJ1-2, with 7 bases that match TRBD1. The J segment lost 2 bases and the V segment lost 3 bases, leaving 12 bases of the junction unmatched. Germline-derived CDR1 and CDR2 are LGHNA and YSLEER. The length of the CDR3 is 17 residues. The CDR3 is CASSQEPDRAPNYGYTF. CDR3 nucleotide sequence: TGCGCCAGCAGCCAGGAGCCTGACAGGGCCCCCAACTATGGCTACACCTTC.

CDR3 sequence (DNA): TGTGCCACCCAAGTAAGCGGGGGGAATGAGCAGTTCTTC. This translates into CATQVSGGNEQFF. The V and J genes are TRBV15 and TRBJ2-1; 9 bases fit TRBD2. The CDR3 is 13 amino acids. V gave up 8 bases and J gave up 7 bases; unmatched junction bases: 6. In germline, CDR1 is LNHNV, CDR2 YYDKDF (reference sequence).

CDR3 DNA sequence: TGTGCCAGCAGTCCTCAGGGCTATAGCAATCAGCCCCAGCATTTT. Residues: CASSPQGYSNQPQHF. V usage is TRBV6-5 and J usage is TRBJ1-5; weak D call: TRBD1 (5 bases). Germline V gene sequence: CDR1 MNHEY, CDR2 SVGAGI. V gave up 5 bases and J gave up 0 bases, with 11 bases separating them. This CDR3 spans 15 amino acids.

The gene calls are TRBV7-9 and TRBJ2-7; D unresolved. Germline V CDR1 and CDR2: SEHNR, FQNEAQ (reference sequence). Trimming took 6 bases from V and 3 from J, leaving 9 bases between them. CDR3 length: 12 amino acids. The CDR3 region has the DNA TGTGCCAGCAGTTTTGGGGTCTACGAGCAGTACTTC. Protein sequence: CASSFGVYEQYF.

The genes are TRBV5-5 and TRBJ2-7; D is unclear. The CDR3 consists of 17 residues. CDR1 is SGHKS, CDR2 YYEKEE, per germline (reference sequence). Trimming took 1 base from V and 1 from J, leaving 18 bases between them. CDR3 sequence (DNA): TGTGCCAGCAGCTTGTTCCTACGTCCGGAAAAATCCTACGAGCAGTACTTC. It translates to CASSLFLRPEKSYEQYF.

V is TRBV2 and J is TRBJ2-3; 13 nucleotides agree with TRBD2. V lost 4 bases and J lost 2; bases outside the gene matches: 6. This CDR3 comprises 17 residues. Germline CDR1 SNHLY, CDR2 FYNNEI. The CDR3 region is CASSGTSGGHITDTQYF. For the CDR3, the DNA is TGTGCCAGCAGTGGGACTAGCGGGGGCCATATCACAGATACGCAGTATTTT.

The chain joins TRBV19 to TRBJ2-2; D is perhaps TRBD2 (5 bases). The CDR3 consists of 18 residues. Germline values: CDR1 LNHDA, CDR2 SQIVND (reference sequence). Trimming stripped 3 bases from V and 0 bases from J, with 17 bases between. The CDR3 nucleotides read TGTGCCAGTAGTATGCCGCGGGCTAGCTTGTCGAACACCGGGGAGCTGTTTTTT. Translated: CASSMPRASLSNTGELFF. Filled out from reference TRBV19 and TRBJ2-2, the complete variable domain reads DGGITQSPKYLFRKEGQNVTLSCEQNLNHDAMYWYRQDPGQGLRLIYYSQIVNDFQKGDIAEGYSVSREKKESFPLTVTSAQKNPTAFYLCASSMPRASLSNTGELFFGEGSRLTVL.

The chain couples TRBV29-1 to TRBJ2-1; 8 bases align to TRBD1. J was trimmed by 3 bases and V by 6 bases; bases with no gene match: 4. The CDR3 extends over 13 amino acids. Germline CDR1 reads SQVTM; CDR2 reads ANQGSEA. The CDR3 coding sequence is TGCAGCGTGGACAGGGAGCTCTACAATGAGCAGTTCTTC. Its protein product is CSVDRELYNEQFF.